The 24 T cell receptor beta chains reported below all come from one sample, sequenced in a study of CD8+CD57+ T cells in acquired aplastic anemia. The study profiled TCR beta VDJ and CDR3 using genomic DNA as template. TCRdb redid the calling of the reads with MiXCR, one entry per CDR3 protein. Seen here are about 48,000 distinct CDR3 sequences, 55% to 75% observed once, and the top ten hold 30% to 40%. Sequenced: sorted CD4+, CD8+, or CD8+CD57+ T cells (not recorded which) from PBMCs. Receptor source: a human donor in good health, serving as a control.

There are many counts of this clonotype. This chain joins TRBV6-4 and TRBJ2-3, with D possibly TRBD1 on 6 matching bases. Trimming cost V 5 bases and J 1 base, with 13 bases left between them. CDR1 is MRHNA, CDR2 SNTAGT, per germline. This CDR3 has 15 residues. The CDR3 DNA reads as TGTGCCAGCAGTCGGACAGCCGAGGGCACAGATACGCAGTATTTT. Amino acids: CASSRTAEGTDTQYF.

The chain combines TRBV20-1 with TRBJ1-3; no clear D. Trimming stripped 5 bases from V and 0 bases from J, with 11 bases between. The CDR3 runs to 14 residues. Looked up from germline, CDR1 is DFQATT and CDR2 is SNEGSKA (reference sequence). DNA of the CDR3: TGCAGTGCTTATGGACCGCTCTCTGGAAACACCATATATTTT. Translated: CSAYGPLSGNTIYF.

This clonotype was detected once. The chain has TRBV19 and TRBJ2-3; D possibly corresponds to TRBD2 (6 bases). In germline, CDR1 is LNHDA, CDR2 SQIVND (reference sequence). Trimming pared 2 bases from V and 7 bases from J, leaving 16 bases between. The CDR3 length is 15 residues. CDR3 region: CASSISPGRPNTQYF. In nucleotides, the CDR3 is TGTGCCAGTAGTATATCCCCAGGGAGGCCGAATACGCAGTATTTT.

This clonotype was seen a handful of times. The chain is built from TRBV25-1 and TRBJ2-3; D is undetermined. This CDR3 contains 14 residues. The V end was cut by 6 bases, the J end by 2 bases, with 12 bases between. Germline assignment: CDR1 MGHDK and CDR2 SYGVNS. CDR3 amino acids: CASRGLVNTDTQYF. CDR3 DNA: TGTGCCAGCAGGGGCCTTGTCAACACAGATACGCAGTATTTT.

This clonotype ranks as large. V gene TRBV7-9 combines with J gene TRBJ2-7; unclear D gene. V lost 7 bases, J lost 7 bases, and 20 bases lay in between. Germline lookup yields CDR1 SEHNR and CDR2 FQNEAQ (reference sequence). This CDR3 comprises 14 residues. CDR3 nucleotides: TGTGCCAGCACCTGGGCCTCCCGGCTAGGGGAGCAGTACTTC. Amino acid sequence: CASTWASRLGEQYF.

The chain carries TRBV10-3 and TRBJ2-5; 7 bases map to TRBD1. The junction had 4 bases not matched to a gene; V was cut back by 3 bases and J by 0 bases. Germline V CDR1 and CDR2: ENHRY, SYGVKD. This CDR3 contains 15 residues. The DNA for the CDR3 is TGTGCCATCAGTGAAGAAGGGGGCCACCAAGAGACCCAGTACTTC. Protein product: CAISEEGGHQETQYF.

The V and J genes are TRBV20-1 and TRBJ1-5; 9 bases are shared with TRBD1. Germline lookup yields CDR1 DFQATT and CDR2 SNEGSKA (reference sequence). The CDR3 contains 16 residues. The trim removed 6 bases at V and 4 bases at J, leaving 13 bases unmatched. The CDR3 DNA is TGCAGTGCCGTTGGGGGACAGGGATTAGGAAATCAGCCCCAGCATTTT. Amino acid sequence: CSAVGGQGLGNQPQHF.

The V gene is TRBV2, the J gene TRBJ2-6; D is unclear. The CDR3 has 14 amino acids. CDR1 SNHLY and CDR2 FYNNEI come from the germline V gene. The V gene lost 6 bases and the J gene lost 0 bases, with 6 bases spanning the gap. CDR3 residues: CASSESSGANVLTF. The CDR3 DNA reads TGTGCCAGCAGCGAGAGCTCTGGGGCCAACGTCCTGACTTTC.

The chain couples TRBV19 to TRBJ1-5, with D maybe TRBD1 (5 bases). The CDR3 runs to 15 residues. Trimming removed 7 bases from V and 3 bases from J, with 16 bases in between. Germline loops: CDR1 LNHDA, CDR2 SQIVND (reference sequence). CDR3 region: CASKEGHRPNQPQHF. The CDR3 DNA is TGTGCCAGTAAGGAAGGACACCGGCCCAATCAGCCCCAGCATTTT.

The rearrangement links TRBV7-9 to TRBJ1-2; TRBD1 aligns across 7 bases. The CDR3 is 14 amino acids. Trimming removed 2 bases from V and 4 bases from J; junction bases left unmatched: 4. CDR1 and CDR2 from the germline V gene are SEHNR and FQNEAQ (reference sequence). CDR3 DNA sequence: TGTGCCAGCAGCTTAAGACAGGGAGGCTATGGCTACACCTTC. It encodes CASSLRQGGYGYTF.

V gene TRBV19 combines with J gene TRBJ1-4; D uncertain. The CDR3 covers 14 residues. Germline V lookup: CDR1 LNHDA, CDR2 SQIVND (reference sequence). With 6 bases removed from V and 5 bases from J, the gap between germline ends came to 13 bases. The CDR3 nucleotides read TGTGCCAGTAGGGAGGCTGCACCGAATGAAAAACTGTTTTTT. Translation gives CASREAAPNEKLFF.

The chain is built from TRBV7-2 and TRBJ1-1; TRBD1 might be the D (6 bases). Germline V lookup: CDR1 SGHTA, CDR2 FQGNSA. The V gene lost 5 bases and the J gene lost 11 bases, with 12 bases spanning the gap. The CDR3 totals 11 residues. CDR3 residues: CASSRGQGAFF. In nucleotides, the CDR3 is TGTGCCAGCAGCCGAGGGCAGGGGGCTTTCTTT.

The chain joins TRBV12-3 or TRBV12-4 to TRBJ2-5; 7 bases fit TRBD2. The CDR3 covers 13 residues. After removal of 3 bases from V and 4 bases from J, the junction contained 2 bases not matched to a gene. The CDR3 loop is CASSFGGGETQYF. The CDR3 DNA follows: TGTGCCAGCAGTTTTGGCGGGGGAGAGACCCAGTACTTC.

The chain links TRBV15 to TRBJ2-3, with 8 bases matching TRBD1. This CDR3 is 16 amino acids long. Trimming cost V 3 bases and J 1 base; bases outside gene matches: 6. Looked up from germline, CDR1 is LNHNV and CDR2 is YYDKDF (reference sequence). CDR3 region: CATSRIPGQGTDTQYF. The CDR3 region has the DNA TGTGCCACCAGCAGGATACCGGGACAGGGCACAGATACGCAGTATTTT.

This clonotype was found a few times. The chain employs TRBV2 and TRBJ2-7; weak D call: TRBD2 (6 bases). V was clipped by 11 bases and J by 5 bases, with 19 bases between them. This CDR3 spans 13 amino acids. Per the germline V gene, CDR1 is SNHLY and CDR2 is FYNNEI. In nucleotides, the CDR3 is TGTGCCCGGGGGAGCGAGGGCAGTAACGAGCAGTACTTC. Translated: CARGSEGSNEQYF.

This clonotype ranks as medium-sized. CDR3 bases: TGTGCCACAAGCAGGGCTAGTACGACATACGAGCAGTACTTC. Its protein product is CATSRASTTYEQYF. V usage is TRBV19 and J usage is TRBJ2-7; the D gene is possibly TRBD1 (5 bases). This CDR3 has 14 amino acids. The germline V gene has CDR1 LNHDA and CDR2 SQIVND (reference sequence). V was pared by 10 bases and J by 4 bases, with 20 bases between.

This chain connects TRBV19 to TRBJ2-5; D is perhaps TRBD2 (5 bases). CDR3 length: 15 residues. Looked up from germline, CDR1 is LNHDA and CDR2 is SQIVND (reference sequence). The V gene lost 3 bases and the J gene lost 9 bases, with 20 bases spanning the gap. Written as DNA, the CDR3 is TGTGCCAGTAGTATTTGGCTGGGATGGACTCGACCCCAGTACTTC. Protein product: CASSIWLGWTRPQYF.

This sequence joins TRBV19 and TRBJ2-1, with D perhaps being TRBD1 or TRBD2 (5 bases each). The CDR3 runs to 15 residues. The germline V and J ends were trimmed by 3 bases and 6 bases, with 15 bases remaining between them. CDR1 is LNHDA, CDR2 SQIVND, per germline (reference sequence). CDR3 in amino acids: CASSIKVLGTNEQFF. DNA of the CDR3: TGTGCCAGTAGTATTAAGGTCTTGGGGACCAATGAGCAGTTCTTC.

The rearrangement uses TRBV19 and TRBJ2-3; no definite D call. The CDR3 sequence is 13 residues long. Germline V CDR1 and CDR2: LNHDA, SQIVND (reference sequence). V dropped 4 bases and J dropped 3 bases, with 8 bases sitting between them. CDR3 protein: CASSNSKTDTQYF. In DNA form, the CDR3 reads TGTGCCAGTAGTAATTCTAAGACAGATACGCAGTATTTT.

The chain recombines TRBV7-2 with TRBJ1-4; D ambiguous. Looked up from germline, CDR1 is SGHTA and CDR2 is FQGNSA. This CDR3 contains 14 residues. Between the trimmed V and J ends, which lost 5 bases and 5 bases, there was a span of 12 bases. CDR3 DNA sequence: TGTGCCAGCAGCCTCCGGGCACGCAATGAAAAACTGTTTTTT. This codes for CASSLRARNEKLFF.

This clonotype has at least ten counts. This chain uses TRBV12-3 or TRBV12-4 with TRBJ2-3; perhaps TRBD1 as D (5 bases). The germline V and J ends were trimmed by 6 bases and 5 bases, with 18 bases remaining between them. The CDR3 runs to 15 residues. CDR3 residues: CASSPGPPDGDTQYF. Here the CDR3 DNA reads TGTGCCAGCAGCCCAGGGCCCCCCGATGGAGATACGCAGTATTTT.

The sample holds many counts of this clonotype. The chain recombines TRBV6-5 with TRBJ1-2; TRBD1 might be the D (5 bases). Trimming pared 2 bases from V and 4 bases from J, leaving 17 bases between. Germline lookup yields CDR1 MNHEY and CDR2 SVGAGI. The CDR3 totals 16 residues. The CDR3 sequence is CASSYRGGGSIYGYTF. DNA of the CDR3: TGTGCCAGCAGTTACCGGGGCGGGGGTAGTATCTATGGCTACACCTTC.

This chain connects TRBV2 to TRBJ2-5, with 9 bases matching TRBD2. V was pared by 7 bases and J by 2 bases, with 2 bases of the junction left unmatched. Germline V lookup: CDR1 SNHLY, CDR2 FYNNEI. CDR3 size: 13 residues. CDR3: CASIAGVQETQYF. DNA of the CDR3: TGTGCCAGCATAGCGGGGGTACAAGAGACCCAGTACTTC.

This clonotype has just a few counts. The CDR3 DNA follows: TGTGCCAGCAGTGTGGGGGGGACAGGGGCCTACGAGCAGTACGTC. Translating gives CASSVGGTGAYEQYV. J is TRBJ2-7 and V is TRBV2, with 10 bases fitting TRBD1. The CDR3 is 15 residues long. Germline CDR1 and CDR2: SNHLY and FYNNEI. After removal of 4 bases from V and 2 bases from J, the junction contained 5 bases not matched to a gene.